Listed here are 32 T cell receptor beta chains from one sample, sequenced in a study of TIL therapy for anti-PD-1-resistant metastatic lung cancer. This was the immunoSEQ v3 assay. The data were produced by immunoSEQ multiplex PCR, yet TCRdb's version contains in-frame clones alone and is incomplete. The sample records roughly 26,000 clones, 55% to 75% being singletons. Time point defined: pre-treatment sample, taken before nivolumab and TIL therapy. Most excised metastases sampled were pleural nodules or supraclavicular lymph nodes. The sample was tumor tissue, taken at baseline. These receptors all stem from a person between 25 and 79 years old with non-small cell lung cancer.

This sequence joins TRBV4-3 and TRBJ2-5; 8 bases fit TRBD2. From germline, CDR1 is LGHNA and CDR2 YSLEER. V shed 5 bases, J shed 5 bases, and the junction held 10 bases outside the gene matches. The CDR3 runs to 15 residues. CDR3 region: CASSWSSGGGETQYF. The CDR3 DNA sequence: TGCGCCAGCAGCTGGTCTAGCGGCGGGGGGGAGACCCAGTACTTC.

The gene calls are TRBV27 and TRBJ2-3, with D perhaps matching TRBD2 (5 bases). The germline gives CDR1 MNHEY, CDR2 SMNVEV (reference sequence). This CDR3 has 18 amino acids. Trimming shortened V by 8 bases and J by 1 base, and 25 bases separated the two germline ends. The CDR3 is CASGVTFEIAIRTDTQYF. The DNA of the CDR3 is TGTGCCAGCGGTGTGACATTTGAGATAGCGATCCGCACAGATACGCAGTATTTT.

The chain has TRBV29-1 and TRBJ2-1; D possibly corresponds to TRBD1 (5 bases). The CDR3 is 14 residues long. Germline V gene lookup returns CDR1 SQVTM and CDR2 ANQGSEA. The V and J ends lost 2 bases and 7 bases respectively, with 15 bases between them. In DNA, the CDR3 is TGCAGCGTTGAAAGGGGTCGGATGGGGAATGAGCAGTTCTTC. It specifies CSVERGRMGNEQFF.

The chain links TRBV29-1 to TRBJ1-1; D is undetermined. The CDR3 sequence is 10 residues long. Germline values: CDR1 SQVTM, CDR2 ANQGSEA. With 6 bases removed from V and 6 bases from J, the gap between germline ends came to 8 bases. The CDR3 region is CSVFPAEAFF. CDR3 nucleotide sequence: TGCAGCGTCTTCCCGGCTGAAGCTTTCTTT.

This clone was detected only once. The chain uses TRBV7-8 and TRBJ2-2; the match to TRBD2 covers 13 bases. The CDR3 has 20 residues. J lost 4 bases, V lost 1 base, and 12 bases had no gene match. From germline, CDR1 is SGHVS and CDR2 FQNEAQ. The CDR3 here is CASSLVPLAGGPLGTGELFF. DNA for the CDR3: TGTGCCAGCAGCTTAGTCCCACTAGCGGGGGGGCCTTTGGGCACCGGGGAGCTGTTTTTT.

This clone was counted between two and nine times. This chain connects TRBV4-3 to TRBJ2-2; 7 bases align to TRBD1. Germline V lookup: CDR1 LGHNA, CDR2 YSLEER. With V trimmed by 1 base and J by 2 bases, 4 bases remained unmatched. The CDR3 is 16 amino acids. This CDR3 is CASSQARGRNTGELFF. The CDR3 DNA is TGCGCCAGCAGCCAAGCCAGGGGGAGAAACACCGGGGAGCTGTTTTTT.

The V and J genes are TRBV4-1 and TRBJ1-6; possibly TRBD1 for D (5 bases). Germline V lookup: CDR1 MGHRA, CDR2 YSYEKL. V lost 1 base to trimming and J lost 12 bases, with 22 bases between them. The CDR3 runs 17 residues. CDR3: CASSQGWDGSAGGPLHF. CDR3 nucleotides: TGCGCCAGCAGCCAAGGGTGGGACGGATCCGCTGGAGGACCCCTCCACTTT.

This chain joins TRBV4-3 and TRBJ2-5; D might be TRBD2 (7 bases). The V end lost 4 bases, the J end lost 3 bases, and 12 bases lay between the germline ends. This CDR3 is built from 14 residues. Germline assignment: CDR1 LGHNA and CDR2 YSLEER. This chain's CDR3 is CASSRGGGKETQYF. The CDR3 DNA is TGCGCCAGCAGCCGCGGCGGGGGCAAAGAGACCCAGTACTTC.

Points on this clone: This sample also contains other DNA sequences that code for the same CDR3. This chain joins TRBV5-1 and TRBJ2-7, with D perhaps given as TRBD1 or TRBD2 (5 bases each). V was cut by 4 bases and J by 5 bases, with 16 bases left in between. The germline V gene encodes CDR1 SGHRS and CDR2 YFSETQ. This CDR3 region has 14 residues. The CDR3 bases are TGCGCCAGCAGCCCCGAAGGGACCAGGGACGAGCAGTACTTC. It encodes CASSPEGTRDEQYF.

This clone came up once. The CDR3 DNA reads as TGTGCCAGCAGCCCAGACACTAATGAAAAACTGTTTTTT. Amino acid sequence: CASSPDTNEKLFF. The V and J genes are TRBV7-2 and TRBJ1-4, with D uncertain. CDR3 length equals 13 residues. Trimming left V 5 bases short and J 2 bases short, with 6 bases between. Looked up from germline, CDR1 is SGHTA and CDR2 is FQGNSA.

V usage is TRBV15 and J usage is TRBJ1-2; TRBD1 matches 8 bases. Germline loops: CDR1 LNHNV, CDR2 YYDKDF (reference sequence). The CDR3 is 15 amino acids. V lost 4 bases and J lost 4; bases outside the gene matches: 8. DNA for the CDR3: TGTGCCACCAGCATGACCCGACAGGGGTTCTATGGCTACACCTTC. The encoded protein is CATSMTRQGFYGYTF.

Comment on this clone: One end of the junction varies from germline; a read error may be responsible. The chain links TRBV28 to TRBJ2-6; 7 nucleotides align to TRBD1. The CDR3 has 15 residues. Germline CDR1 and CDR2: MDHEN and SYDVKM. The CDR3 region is CASSNRGIGANVLTF. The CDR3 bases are TGTGCCAGCAGTAACAGGGGAATTGGGGCCAACGTCCTGACTTTT.

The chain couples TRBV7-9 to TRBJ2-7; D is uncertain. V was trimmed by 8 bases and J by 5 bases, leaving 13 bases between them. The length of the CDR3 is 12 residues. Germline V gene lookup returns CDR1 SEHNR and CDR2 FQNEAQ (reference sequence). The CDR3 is CASVGAAHEQYF. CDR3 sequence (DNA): TGTGCCAGCGTAGGCGCCGCCCACGAGCAGTACTTC.

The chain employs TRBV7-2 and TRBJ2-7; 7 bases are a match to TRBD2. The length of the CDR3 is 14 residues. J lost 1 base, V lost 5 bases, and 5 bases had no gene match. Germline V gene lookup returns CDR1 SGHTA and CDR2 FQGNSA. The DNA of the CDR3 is TGTGCCAGCAGCCAAACTAGCGCATCCTACGAGCAGTACTTC. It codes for CASSQTSASYEQYF.

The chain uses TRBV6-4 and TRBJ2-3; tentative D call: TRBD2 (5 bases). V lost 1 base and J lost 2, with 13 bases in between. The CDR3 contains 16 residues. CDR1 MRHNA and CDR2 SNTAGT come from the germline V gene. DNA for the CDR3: TGTGCCAGCAGTGACTTGGCACTAGGAGACACAGATACGCAGTATTTT. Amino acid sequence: CASSDLALGDTDTQYF.

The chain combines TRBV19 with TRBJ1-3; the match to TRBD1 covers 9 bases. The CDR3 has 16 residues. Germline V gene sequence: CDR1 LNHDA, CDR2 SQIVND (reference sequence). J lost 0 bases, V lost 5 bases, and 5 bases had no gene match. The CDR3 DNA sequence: TGTGCCAGTAGTTACAGGGGGCCAATCTCTGGAAACACCATATATTTT. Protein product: CASSYRGPISGNTIYF.

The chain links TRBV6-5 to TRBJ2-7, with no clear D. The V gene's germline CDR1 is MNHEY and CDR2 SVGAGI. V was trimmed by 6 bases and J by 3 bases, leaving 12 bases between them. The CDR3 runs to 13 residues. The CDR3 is CASSTRANYEQYF. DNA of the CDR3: TGTGCCAGCAGCACCCGGGCCAACTACGAGCAGTACTTC.

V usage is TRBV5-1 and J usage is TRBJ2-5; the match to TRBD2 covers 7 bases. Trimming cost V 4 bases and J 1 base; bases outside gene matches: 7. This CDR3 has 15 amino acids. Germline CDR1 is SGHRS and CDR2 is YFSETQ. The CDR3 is CASSRTGTTQETQYF. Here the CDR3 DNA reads TGCGCCAGCAGCCGGACCGGGACTACCCAAGAGACCCAGTACTTC.

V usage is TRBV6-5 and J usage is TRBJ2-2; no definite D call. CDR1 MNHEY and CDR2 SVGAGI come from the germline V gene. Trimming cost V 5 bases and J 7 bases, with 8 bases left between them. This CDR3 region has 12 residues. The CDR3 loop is CASSTGYGELFF. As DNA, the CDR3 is TGTGCCAGCAGTACCGGTTACGGGGAGCTGTTTTTT.

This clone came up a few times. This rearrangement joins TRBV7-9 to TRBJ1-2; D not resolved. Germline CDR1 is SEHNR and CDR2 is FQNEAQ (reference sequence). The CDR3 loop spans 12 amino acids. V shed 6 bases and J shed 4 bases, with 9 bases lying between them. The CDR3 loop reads CASSFPGYGYTF. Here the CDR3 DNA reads TGTGCCAGCAGTTTTCCAGGCTATGGCTACACCTTC.

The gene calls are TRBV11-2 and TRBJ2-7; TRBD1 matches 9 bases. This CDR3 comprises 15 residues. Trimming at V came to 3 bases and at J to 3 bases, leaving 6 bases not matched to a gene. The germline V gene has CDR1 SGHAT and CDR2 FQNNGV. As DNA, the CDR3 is TGTGCCAGCAGCTTGACGGGACAGGGCTTCTACGAGCAGTACTTC. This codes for CASSLTGQGFYEQYF.

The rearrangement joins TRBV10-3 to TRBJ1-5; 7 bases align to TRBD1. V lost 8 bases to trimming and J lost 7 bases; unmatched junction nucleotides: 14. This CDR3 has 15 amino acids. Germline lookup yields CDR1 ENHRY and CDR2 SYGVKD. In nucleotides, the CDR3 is TGTGCCATCGCTGCCTCTGACAGGGAGGGCCAGCCCCAGCATTTT. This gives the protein CAIAASDREGQPQHF.

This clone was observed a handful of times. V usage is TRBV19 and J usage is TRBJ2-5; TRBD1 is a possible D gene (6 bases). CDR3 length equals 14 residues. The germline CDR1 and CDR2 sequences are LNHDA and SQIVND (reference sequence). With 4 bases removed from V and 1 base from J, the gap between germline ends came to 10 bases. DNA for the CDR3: TGTGCCAGTAGTACCTCAGGGGCCCAAGAGACCCAGTACTTC. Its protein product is CASSTSGAQETQYF.

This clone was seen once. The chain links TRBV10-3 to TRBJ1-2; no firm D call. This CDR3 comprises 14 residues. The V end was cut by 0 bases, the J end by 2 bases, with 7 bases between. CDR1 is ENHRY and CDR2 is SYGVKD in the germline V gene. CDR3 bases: TGTGCCATCAGTGAGTCGCCGGAAAACTATGGCTACACCTTC. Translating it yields CAISESPENYGYTF.

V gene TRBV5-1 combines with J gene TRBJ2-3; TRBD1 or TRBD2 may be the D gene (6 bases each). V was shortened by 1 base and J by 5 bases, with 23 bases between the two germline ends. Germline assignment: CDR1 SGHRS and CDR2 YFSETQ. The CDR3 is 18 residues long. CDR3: CASSLTRQEGFLGDTQYF. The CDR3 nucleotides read TGCGCCAGCAGCTTGACCAGACAGGAGGGTTTTTTGGGAGATACGCAGTATTTT.

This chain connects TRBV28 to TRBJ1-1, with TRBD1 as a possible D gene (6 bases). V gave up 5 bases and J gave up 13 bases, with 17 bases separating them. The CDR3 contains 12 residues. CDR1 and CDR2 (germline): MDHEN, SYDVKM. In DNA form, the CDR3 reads TGTGCCAGCAGTCAAGGGGGACGTGCCGATTTCTTT. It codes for CASSQGGRADFF. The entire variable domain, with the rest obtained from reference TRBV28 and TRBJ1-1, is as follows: DVKVTQSSRYLVKRTGEKVFLECVQDMDHENMFWYRQDPGLGLRLIYFSYDVKMKEKGDIPEGYSVSREKKERFSLILESASTNQTSMYLCASSQGGRADFFGQGTRLTVV.

CDR3 DNA: TGTGCCAGCTCACCGCGGACAGCAACTAATGAAAAACTGTTTTTT. Amino acid sequence: CASSPRTATNEKLFF. The chain combines TRBV18 with TRBJ1-4, with a tentative D call TRBD1 (6 bases). Germline values: CDR1 KGHSH, CDR2 LQKENI. V lost 3 bases and J 0 bases, leaving 8 bases between the germline ends. This CDR3 is 15 amino acids long.

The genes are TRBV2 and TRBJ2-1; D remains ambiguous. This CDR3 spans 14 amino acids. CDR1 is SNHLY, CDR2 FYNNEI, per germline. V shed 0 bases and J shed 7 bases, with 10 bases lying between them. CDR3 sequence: CASSEAELGNEQFF. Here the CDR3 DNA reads TGTGCCAGCAGTGAAGCGGAGCTGGGTAATGAGCAGTTCTTC.

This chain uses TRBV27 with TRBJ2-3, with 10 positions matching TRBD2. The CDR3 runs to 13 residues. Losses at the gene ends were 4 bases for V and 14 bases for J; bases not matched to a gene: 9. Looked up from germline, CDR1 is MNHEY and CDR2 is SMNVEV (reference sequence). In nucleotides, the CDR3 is TGTGCCAGCAGTTCCCCCAAGCGGGGGGGCCTGTATTTT. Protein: CASSSPKRGGLYF.

As DNA, the CDR3 is TGTGCTAGTGGTTTGGCGGGGGCTAGAGAGCAGTTCTTC. Translation gives CASGLAGAREQFF. The chain couples TRBV12-5 to TRBJ2-1; D may be TRBD1 or TRBD2 (6 bases each). Germline CDR1 and CDR2: LGHNT and FRNRAP. This CDR3 has 13 amino acids. Trimming removed 1 base from V and 10 bases from J, with 11 bases in between.

CDR3 region: CASSLGGGASEQFF. The CDR3 coding sequence is TGTGCCAGCAGCTTAGGTGGGGGGGCATCTGAGCAGTTCTTC. V gene TRBV13 combines with J gene TRBJ2-1; possible D gene TRBD2, 7 bases. The V end was cut by 0 bases, the J end by 9 bases, with 12 bases between. Germline CDR1 is PRHDT and CDR2 is FYEKMQ (reference sequence). The CDR3 has 14 amino acids.

CDR3 DNA sequence: TGTGCCAGTAGCTACGGGACAAACTACAATGAGCAGTTCTTC. Amino acids: CASSYGTNYNEQFF. This chain connects TRBV19 to TRBJ2-1; weak D call: TRBD1 (6 bases). The CDR3 sequence is 14 residues long. Trimming shortened V by 6 bases and J by 3 bases, and 12 bases separated the two germline ends. The germline CDR1 and CDR2 sequences are LNHDA and SQIVND (reference sequence).